Listed below are T cell receptor beta chains from one sample, sequenced in a study of blood T cell repertoires in COVID-19. The data were produced by immunoSEQ multiplex PCR, yet TCRdb's version contains in-frame clones alone and is incomplete. Counted here are 150,000 to 250,000 clones, about nine tenths occurring once; the ten biggest clones make up about 2.2%. Sequencing was carried out using PBMCs or T cells enriched from blood (not recorded which). The receptors derive from a woman aged 30 to 39 who had recovered from COVID-19. The CDR3 runs from the conserved cysteine through the conserved F or W. A D gene is named only where the DNA matches it firmly. Expanded clones are given a class, and other clones once, few, many or no size at all.

TRBV12-3/TRBV12-4,TRBJ1-3,12,-,-,CASSSGGNTIYF,TGTGCCAGCAGTTCAGGGGGAAACACCATATATTTT
TRBV19,TRBJ1-4,16,-,TRBD1,CASSSGTGGSQEKLFF,TGTGCCAGTAGCTCCGGGACAGGGGGCTCGCAAGAAAAACTGTTTTTT
TRBV28,TRBJ2-7,14,-,TRBD2,CASISASGSNEQYF,TGTGCCAGCATATCGGCTAGCGGGTCGAACGAGCAGTACTTC
TRBV18,TRBJ1-1,17,-,-,CASSRTPGGLVNTEAFF,TGTGCCAGCTCCCGGACACCCGGGGGGCTGGTGAACACTGAAGCTTTCTTT
TRBV30,TRBJ1-4,16,once,-,CAWSAPSRATNEKLFF,TGTGCCTGGAGTGCCCCCTCGAGAGCAACTAATGAAAAACTGTTTTTT
TRBV6-2/TRBV6-3,TRBJ1-5,15,-,TRBD1,CASSWTGLSNQPQHF,TGTGCCAGCAGTTGGACAGGGCTTAGCAATCAGCCCCAGCATTTT
TRBV14,TRBJ1-4,12,once,-,CASSRVPEKLFF,TGTGCCAGCAGCCGCGTCCCTGAAAAACTGTTTTTT
TRBV7-2,TRBJ2-1,14,-,TRBD2,CASGRLAGYNEQFF,TGTGCCAGCGGAAGACTAGCGGGATACAATGAGCAGTTCTTC
TRBV4-3,TRBJ2-7,13,-,-,CASSRSQGYEQYF,TGCGCCAGCAGCCGCAGCCAGGGCTACGAGCAGTACTTC
TRBV7-3,TRBJ2-2,15,-,TRBD2,CASSLSGGGTGELFF,TGTGCCAGCAGCTTGAGCGGGGGAGGAACCGGGGAGCTGTTTTTT
TRBV3-1/TRBV3-2,TRBJ2-7,15,-,TRBD1,CASSGDRGGSYEQYF,TGTGCCAGCAGCGGGGACAGGGGAGGCTCCTACGAGCAGTACTTC
TRBV11-2,TRBJ1-1,15,-,-,CASSLVSGVNTEAFF,TGTGCCAGCAGCTTAGTTTCGGGGGTCAACACTGAAGCTTTCTTT
TRBV12-3/TRBV12-4,TRBJ1-4,13,-,-,CASSLNGGEKLFF,TGTGCCAGCAGTTTAAATGGGGGGGAAAAACTGTTTTTT
TRBV7-2,TRBJ1-1,15,-,-,CASSFPSGIATEAFF,TGTGCCAGCAGCTTTCCATCGGGGATAGCGACTGAAGCTTTCTTT
TRBV19,TRBJ1-6,15,-,-,CASSIGAGVNSPLHF,TGTGCCAGTAGTATTGGGGCAGGGGTAAATTCACCCCTCCACTTT
TRBV21-1,TRBJ1-2,10,-,-,CASSRVRGTF,TGTGCCAGCAGCCGCGTAAGGGGCACCTTC
TRBV24-1,TRBJ1-2,17,-,-,CATSDFTLGGGSYGYTF,TGTGCCACCAGTGATTTCACTCTCGGGGGAGGCTCCTATGGCTACACCTTC
TRBV4-3,TRBJ2-1,14,-,TRBD1,CASSQDWGQNEQFF,TGCGCCAGCAGCCAAGATTGGGGACAGAATGAGCAGTTCTTC
TRBV7-2,TRBJ1-5,15,once,TRBD1,CASSRQGSGNQPQHF,TGTGCCAGCAGTCGACAGGGTTCGGGCAATCAGCCCCAGCATTTT
TRBV13,TRBJ2-1,14,-,TRBD2,CASSLALADNEQFF,TGTGCCAGCAGCTTAGCACTAGCGGACAATGAGCAGTTCTTC
TRBV24-1,TRBJ2-7,16,-,TRBD1,CATSDFGTGGSYEQYF,TGTGCCACCAGTGATTTTGGGACAGGGGGTTCCTACGAGCAGTACTTC
TRBV28,TRBJ1-1,14,few,TRBD1,CASSQGVQGAEAFF,TGTGCCAGCAGTCAAGGGGTTCAGGGGGCTGAAGCTTTCTTT
TRBV14,TRBJ2-7,14,-,-,CASSPPTRHYEQYF,TGTGCCAGCAGCCCCCCCACGCGGCACTACGAGCAGTACTTC
TRBV30,TRBJ1-2,14,-,-,CAWSKRDPYYGYTF,TGTGCCTGGAGTAAGCGGGATCCCTACTATGGCTACACCTTC
TRBV19,TRBJ1-2,10,-,-,CATGANGYTF,TGTGCCACAGGGGCGAATGGCTACACCTTC
TRBV28,TRBJ1-2,18,-,TRBD1,CASSSPFGQGAPNYGYTF,TGTGCCAGCAGTTCTCCATTTGGACAGGGGGCACCTAACTATGGCTACACCTTC
TRBV5-1,TRBJ2-3,17,-,TRBD2,CASSLEASGGPTDTQYF,TGCGCCAGCAGCTTGGAGGCTAGCGGGGGCCCCACAGATACGCAGTATTTT
TRBV3-1/TRBV3-2,TRBJ1-6,14,-,-,CASTPRRQNSPLHF,TGTGCCAGCACCCCAAGGAGGCAGAATTCACCCCTCCACTTT
TRBV19,TRBJ2-2,15,-,TRBD1,CASSLGTGRVGELFF,TGTGCCAGTAGTCTGGGGACAGGGCGGGTCGGGGAGCTGTTTTTT
TRBV11-3,TRBJ2-7,17,-,TRBD1,CASSLALWRQGGHEQYF,TGTGCCAGCAGCTTAGCTCTTTGGCGACAGGGTGGCCACGAGCAGTACTTC
TRBV15,TRBJ1-5,16,-,TRBD1,CATSRVGTGINQPQHF,TGTGCCACCAGCAGAGTTGGGACAGGGATTAATCAGCCCCAGCATTTT
TRBV7-2,TRBJ2-3,13,-,-,CASSAYTADTQYF,TGTGCCAGCAGCGCCTATACTGCAGATACGCAGTATTTT
TRBV5-6,TRBJ1-4,16,-,-,CASSLRGLLANEKLFF,TGTGCCAGCAGCTTGAGGGGACTTCTTGCTAATGAAAAACTGTTTTTT
TRBV20-1,TRBJ1-1,11,-,TRBD1,CSALRQGEAFF,TGCAGTGCCCTAAGACAGGGTGAAGCTTTCTTT
TRBV12-3/TRBV12-4,TRBJ1-1,12,-,-,CASSVGVLGAFF,TGTGCCAGCAGTGTAGGGGTCCTAGGAGCTTTCTTT
TRBV4-3,TRBJ2-1,16,-,TRBD2,CASSQDQAGGPREQFF,TGCGCCAGCAGCCAAGATCAAGCGGGAGGGCCTCGTGAGCAGTTCTTC
TRBV7-6,TRBJ1-1,16,once,-,CASSLGRRARNTEAFF,TGTGCCAGCAGCTTAGGGCGGAGGGCTAGGAACACTGAAGCTTTCTTT
TRBV4-2,TRBJ2-3,19,-,TRBD1,CASSQELGTGSRGTDTQYF,TGTGCCAGCAGCCAAGAATTAGGGACAGGGAGTAGAGGCACAGATACGCAGTATTTT
TRBV28,TRBJ1-1,13,-,-,CASSLSGNTEAFF,TGTGCCAGCAGCTTAAGCGGCAACACTGAAGCTTTCTTT
TRBV7-8,TRBJ2-6,16,-,TRBD1,CASSRGTGVGANVLTF,TGTGCCAGCAGCCGAGGGACAGGGGTAGGGGCCAACGTCCTGACTTTC
TRBV28,TRBJ2-5,15,-,-,CASSPPAGRQETQYF,TGTGCCAGCAGCCCCCCCGCAGGGCGGCAAGAGACCCAGTACTTC
TRBV10-1,TRBJ2-1,20,-,TRBD2,CASSSGHQPLAGGLYNEQFF,TGCGCCAGCAGTTCCGGGCACCAGCCTCTAGCGGGAGGACTCTACAATGAGCAGTTCTTC
TRBV5-6,TRBJ2-2,17,-,TRBD2,CASSSGLAGVKSGELFF,TGTGCCAGCAGCTCGGGACTAGCGGGAGTAAAGTCCGGGGAGCTGTTTTTT
TRBV29-1,TRBJ1-1,13,-,-,CSVSWDKYTEAFF,TGCAGCGTCTCCTGGGACAAGTACACTGAAGCTTTCTTT
TRBV9,TRBJ1-1,14,-,-,CASSATGKDTEAFF,TGTGCCAGCAGCGCCACAGGGAAAGACACTGAAGCTTTCTTT
TRBV9,TRBJ1-4,15,-,-,CASSVGAGTTEKLFF,TGTGCCAGCAGCGTAGGTGCGGGGACGACTGAAAAACTGTTTTTT
TRBV27,TRBJ1-5,15,-,TRBD1,CASSLMGQGGQPQHF,TGTGCCAGCAGTTTGATGGGACAGGGGGGTCAGCCCCAGCATTTT
TRBV6-2/TRBV6-3,TRBJ2-7,13,once,-,CASSPPPSVEQYF,TGTGCCAGCAGTCCGCCTCCTAGCGTCGAGCAGTACTTC
TRBV29-1,TRBJ1-3,14,-,-,CSVDTTEDGNTIYF,TGCAGCGTTGACACGACTGAGGATGGAAACACCATATATTTT